At least ten counts were recorded for the clone carrying this TCR beta chain. Antigen specificity is unknown. To make TCR beta libraries, researchers used iRepertoire HTBI primers and Arm-PCR of CDR3 regions. MiXCR was run by TCRdb on the multiplex PCR reads, yielding one entry per CDR3 protein. The table shows hundreds of thousands of distinct CDR3 sequences, with 15% to 20% occurring only once. The sample comes from a study of regulatory T cells in long-lasting Graves disease. The time point: newly diagnosed GD, antithyroid drugs for less than 3 months. Isolated PBMC RNA provided the starting material for the TCR library. Germline CDR1 SGHTS, CDR2 YDEGEE. CDR3 length: 13 amino acids. Whole-study findings and limits: Examination was confined to peripheral blood, excluding thyroid tissue. Persistent disease showed a preference for TRBV28, TRBJ1-2 and TRBJ2-5.

Another study also made use of these data, one on T cells in Graves' hyperthyroidism and ophthalmopathy. That work contributes: The study used the HTBI primer set for a first-round RT-PCR of the TCR CDR3. Stable hyperthyroidism was separated from ophthalmopathy by a model based on 13 V-J features.

The sample consisted of peripheral blood mononuclear cells (PBMCs), taken at new diagnosis, from a patient treated with antithyroid drugs. V usage is TRBV5-8 and J usage is TRBJ2-3; TRBD2 is a possible D gene (5 bases). With the DNA end fitting TRBJ2-5 better, the J assignment may be wrong. The sequence was collected from a man in his late teens or twenties with Graves disease. CDR3 region: CASSFESGGTQYF. CDR3 DNA: TGTGCCAGCAGCTTCGAGAGCGGCGGGACCCAGTACTTC.